This T cell receptor (beta chain) is from a study of Ad26.COV2.S vaccination and SARS-CoV-2 variants. Broader study findings: Estimates derived from TCR breadth and depth analyses may have underestimated total T cell responses.

CDR1 and CDR2 from the germline V gene are LGHNA and YNFKEQ. J lost 4 bases, V lost 1 base, and 9 bases had no gene match. The CDR3 sequence is 17 residues long. Treatment in this sample: about 20 received Ad26.COV2.S at low or high dose, single or two shots; five or six received placebo; per-sample allocation not given. After the first vaccine or placebo injection, samples were drawn on day 63. This person who donated was an adult of 18-55 years in Boston. Wuhan-strain SARS-CoV-2 spike was expressed by the Ad26 vector that made up the vaccine. Clones were sequenced by immunoSEQ multiplex PCR, and TCRdb holds only the in-frame ones, with some missing. The sample lists hundreds of thousands of clones; about nine tenths were seen once. On this clone itself: Its antigen is currently unknown.

The receptor was isolated from a person aged 18-60 years who received the Ad26.COV2.S COVID-19 vaccine or a placebo. The specimen was peripheral blood, collected in a trial of Ad26.COV2.S vaccine versus placebo. The V call is TRBV4-2, the J call TRBJ2-3; 9 bases agree with TRBD2. The DNA for the CDR3 is TGTGCCAGCAGCCAAGTGTCAGATAGCGGGGGATCAGATACGCAGTATTTT. This encodes CASSQVSDSGGSDTQYF.